This entry is about one T cell receptor (beta chain). This sample stems from a study of CD8+ T cells in alopecia areata. Background on the study: Patients in the treated group were given tofacitinib by mouth, 5 to 10 mg twice a day. Tofacitinib was given for 6 to 18 months, then stopped for 6 months.

Following extraction, RNA underwent reverse transcription to cDNA, which served as the sequencing template. TCRdb keeps only in-frame clones here, not all; method: immunoSEQ multiplex PCR. The sample records roughly 250,000 clones, roughly two thirds being singletons. The sequences come from CD4+ T cells sorted from blood, collected at week 0. This TCR derives from a human donor with alopecia areata.

The CDR3 protein is CAISESGKGLAGTQFF. CDR3 coding DNA: TGTGCCATCAGTGAGTCGGGTAAAGGGCTAGCGGGGACGCAGTTCTTC. The rearrangement links TRBV10-3 to TRBJ2-1; TRBD2 aligns across 9 bases. The CDR3 spans 16 residues. The junction had 12 bases not matched to a gene; V was cut back by 0 bases and J by 12 bases. Germline CDR1 ENHRY, CDR2 SYGVKD.